This TCR beta chain was obtained from a study of control samples from healthy donors and cancer patients. Generated by immunoSEQ multiplex PCR, the TCRdb table keeps only in-frame clones and is missing some. The table includes 150,000 to 200,000 clones, around 88% detected once. A few counts support this clone. CDR3 size: 13 residues. Germline CDR1 is LGHDT and CDR2 is YNNKEL (reference sequence). Trimming shortened V by 1 base and J by 11 bases, and 12 bases separated the two germline ends. The source is a woman in her 30s in good health. The chain couples TRBV3-1 (or the pseudogene TRBV3-2) to TRBJ1-3; no clear D gene. Sequencing was carried out using blood. The CDR3 sequence is CASSQGVPLPIYF. CDR3 nucleotide sequence: TGTGCCAGCAGCCAAGGGGTCCCGCTCCCCATATATTTT.